The rows below give T cell receptor beta chains drawn from one sample of a study of CD8+CD57+ T cells in acquired aplastic anemia. TCRdb analysed the reads with MiXCR anew, one entry per CDR3 protein. Of approximately 470,000 distinct CDR3 sequences listed, around 30% were seen once; the top ten hold about 0.8%. Sequenced material: sorted CD4+, CD8+, or CD8+CD57+ T cells (not recorded which) from PBMCs. The receptors originated from a human donor with aplastic anemia. Both conserved end residues are part of each CDR3. A D gene is named only where the DNA matches it firmly. The size entry is marked missing in some rows and otherwise reads once, few, many or a size class.

DNA: TGCGCCAGCAGCGGGGACAGGGACAGGGCCAAAAACATTCAGTACTTC; CDR3: CASSGDRDRAKNIQYF; J: TRBJ2-4; V: TRBV10-2; D: TRBD1; size: NA; length: 16
DNA: TGTGCCAGCAGTCCACAGGGCGTTGAGACCCAGTACTTC; CDR3: CASSPQGVETQYF; J: TRBJ2-5; V: TRBV2; D: NA; size: few; length: 13
DNA: TGTGCCAGCAGCCAAGGCAGGGGATATGAAAAACTGTTTTTT; CDR3: CASSQGRGYEKLFF; J: TRBJ1-4; V: TRBV2; D: NA; size: NA; length: 14
DNA: TGCGCCAGCAGTGAATCTAAGGGGCAGGAGACCCAGTACTTC; CDR3: CASSESKGQETQYF; J: TRBJ2-5; V: TRBV10-2; D: NA; size: NA; length: 14
DNA: TGTGCCAGCAGCCCGAGTGGACAGGGGGGCACAGATGCGCAGTATTTT; CDR3: CASSPSGQGGTDAQYF; J: TRBJ2-3; V: TRBV11-1; D: TRBD1; size: NA; length: 16
DNA: TGTGCCAGCAGAGAACACAAAGACGGCCGAGCCACCCTCCACTTT; CDR3: CASREHKDGRATLHF; J: TRBJ1-6; V: TRBV6-2/TRBV6-3; D: NA; size: NA; length: 15
DNA: TGTGCCATCAGCCCCGGGGCAGGGTCCTACGAGCAGTACTTC; CDR3: CAISPGAGSYEQYF; J: TRBJ2-7; V: TRBV10-3; D: NA; size: NA; length: 14
DNA: TGCGCCAGCAAGACCAGTTATACGCAGTATTTT; CDR3: CASKTSYTQYF; J: TRBJ2-3; V: TRBV10-2; D: NA; size: few; length: 11
DNA: TGTGCTAGCAGCTTAGTCCCCGGGGCATACGAGCAGTACTTC; CDR3: CASSLVPGAYEQYF; J: TRBJ2-7; V: TRBV7-7; D: NA; size: many; length: 14
DNA: TGTGCCAGCAGCTTAGAAGACACAGGGATCTATGGCTACACCTTC; CDR3: CASSLEDTGIYGYTF; J: TRBJ1-2; V: TRBV11-2; D: NA; size: few; length: 15
DNA: TGTGCCAGTACCTTAGACAGGGGCTACGAGCAGTACTTC; CDR3: CASTLDRGYEQYF; J: TRBJ2-7; V: TRBV19; D: TRBD1; size: NA; length: 13
DNA: TGTGCCAGCAGCTTAAGAGAGAGAGGCTACACCTTC; CDR3: CASSLRERGYTF; J: TRBJ1-2; V: TRBV7-9; D: NA; size: many; length: 12
DNA: TGCGCCAGCAGCTTGTCCCTAGGGGGCGGCACAGATACGCAGTATTTT; CDR3: CASSLSLGGGTDTQYF; J: TRBJ2-3; V: TRBV5-1; D: TRBD1; size: few; length: 16
DNA: TGCGCCAGCAGCCAAGAGTGGACAGATGAGAATGGCTACACCTTC; CDR3: CASSQEWTDENGYTF; J: TRBJ1-2; V: TRBV4-3; D: NA; size: few; length: 15
DNA: TGTGCCAGCAGGACAGGGAGCTCCTACAATGAGCAGTTCTTC; CDR3: CASRTGSSYNEQFF; J: TRBJ2-1; V: TRBV2; D: TRBD1; size: many; length: 14
DNA: TGTGCCAGTAGCCCACAGGGAGGGTCCTACAATGAGCAGTTCTTC; CDR3: CASSPQGGSYNEQFF; J: TRBJ2-1; V: TRBV19; D: NA; size: many; length: 15
DNA: TGCAGCGTCTTGACGGGTAATAATTCACCCCTCCACTTT; CDR3: CSVLTGNNSPLHF; J: TRBJ1-6; V: TRBV29-1; D: NA; size: many; length: 13
DNA: TGCAGTGCTTCCGGACCGTCGCAGCAGCCCCAGCATTTT; CDR3: CSASGPSQQPQHF; J: TRBJ1-5; V: TRBV20-1; D: NA; size: many; length: 13
DNA: TGTGCCAGCAGTTTAAGCCTAGCGGGTAACAATGAGCAGTTCTTC; CDR3: CASSLSLAGNNEQFF; J: TRBJ2-1; V: TRBV12-3/TRBV12-4; D: TRBD2; size: few; length: 15
DNA: TGTGCCAGCAGCCCACAAGACTGGCACAATGAGCAGTTCTTC; CDR3: CASSPQDWHNEQFF; J: TRBJ2-1; V: TRBV3-1; D: NA; size: NA; length: 14
DNA: TGTGCCACCAGCGGAGATCGGGCTTCCTACGAGCAGTACTTT; CDR3: CATSGDRASYEQYF; J: TRBJ2-7; V: TRBV15; D: NA; size: few; length: 14
DNA: TGTGCCATCGGGGCCGACAGCGTGGCGGACACTGAAGCTTTCTTT; CDR3: CAIGADSVADTEAFF; J: TRBJ1-1; V: TRBV10-3; D: NA; size: once; length: 15
DNA: TGCGCCAGCAGCGGTGGGACAGGGTTAGTTACTGAAGCTTTCTTT; CDR3: CASSGGTGLVTEAFF; J: TRBJ1-1; V: TRBV5-1; D: TRBD1; size: NA; length: 15
DNA: TGTGCCACCAGCACGAGGGCGGATGAAGCTTTCTTT; CDR3: CATSTRADEAFF; J: TRBJ1-1; V: TRBV24-1; D: NA; size: NA; length: 12
DNA: TGTGCCAGCAGCTTGGAACAGGGCGGTTCACCCCTCCACTTT; CDR3: CASSLEQGGSPLHF; J: TRBJ1-6; V: TRBV5-8; D: NA; size: NA; length: 14
DNA: TGTGCCAGCAGCGTAGATGGTAGCGGGAGCGCCGTCTCCCACGAGCAGTACTTC; CDR3: CASSVDGSGSAVSHEQYF; J: TRBJ2-7; V: TRBV9; D: TRBD2; size: once; length: 18
DNA: TGCGCCAGCAGCGAGACAGACACTGAAGCTTTCTTT; CDR3: CASSETDTEAFF; J: TRBJ1-1; V: TRBV4-1; D: NA; size: few; length: 12
DNA: TGTGCCACCGGCGACAGAGAATTACTTGGCTACACCTTC; CDR3: CATGDRELLGYTF; J: TRBJ1-2; V: TRBV24-1; D: NA; size: NA; length: 13
DNA: TGTGCCAGCAGCTCGACCGGGCATAACGAAGCTTTCTTT; CDR3: CASSSTGHNEAFF; J: TRBJ1-1; V: TRBV14; D: NA; size: NA; length: 13
DNA: TGTGCCAGCAGCTCTCTTGGGGCCCGGGAAAGTGGCTACACCTTC; CDR3: CASSSLGARESGYTF; J: TRBJ1-2; V: TRBV7-2; D: NA; size: few; length: 15
DNA: TGCGCCAGCAGCATCCGGACTAGTGTAAGTGGCGGGGAGCTGTTTTTT; CDR3: CASSIRTSVSGGELFF; J: TRBJ2-2; V: TRBV5-1; D: TRBD2; size: NA; length: 16
DNA: TGTGCCAGAGGGACTAGCGGGGGTTACTACGAGCAGTACTTC; CDR3: CARGTSGGYYEQYF; J: TRBJ2-7; V: TRBV2; D: TRBD2; size: NA; length: 14
DNA: TGTGCCAGCAGTTTTGACCAAAGCCTTGCAACAGATACGCAGTATTTT; CDR3: CASSFDQSLATDTQYF; J: TRBJ2-3; V: TRBV12-3/TRBV12-4; D: NA; size: few; length: 16
DNA: TGTGCCAGTAGTAAGGTAGCGGGGACCTACGAGCAGTACTTC; CDR3: CASSKVAGTYEQYF; J: TRBJ2-7; V: TRBV19; D: TRBD2; size: NA; length: 14
DNA: TGTGCCTGGGGACAGGGCGACACTGAAGCTTTCTTT; CDR3: CAWGQGDTEAFF; J: TRBJ1-1; V: TRBV30; D: TRBD1; size: NA; length: 12
DNA: TGTGCCAGCAGCTTAGAGGCAGGGCGCGGCTACACCTTC; CDR3: CASSLEAGRGYTF; J: TRBJ1-2; V: TRBV7-9; D: NA; size: many; length: 13
DNA: TGCGCCAGCAGTTCATATTCCGGACGAAGAATCTACGAGCAGTACTTC; CDR3: CASSSYSGRRIYEQYF; J: TRBJ2-7; V: TRBV5-1; D: NA; size: NA; length: 16
DNA: TGTGCCAGCGGAGAGGGATGGGGGGGGCGCGGCTATGGCTACACCTTC; CDR3: CASGEGWGGRGYGYTF; J: TRBJ1-2; V: TRBV9; D: NA; size: few; length: 16
DNA: TGCAGTGCAAACGGGGCAAACCTGCGCTTAGGCTACACCTTC; CDR3: CSANGANLRLGYTF; J: TRBJ1-2; V: TRBV20-1; D: NA; size: many; length: 14
DNA: TGTGCCACCAGTGACTCGGACAGGGGGCGTAATCAGCCCCAGCATTTT; CDR3: CATSDSDRGRNQPQHF; J: TRBJ1-5; V: TRBV24-1; D: TRBD1; size: many; length: 16
DNA: TGTGCCAGCAGTGAATCTCAGGGGGGGATTGGGGGCTACACCTTC; CDR3: CASSESQGGIGGYTF; J: TRBJ1-2; V: TRBV6-1; D: TRBD1; size: NA; length: 15
DNA: TGTGCCAGCAGTGGCCTGGTCAGCAACTATGGCTACACCTTC; CDR3: CASSGLVSNYGYTF; J: TRBJ1-2; V: TRBV6-1; D: NA; size: few; length: 14
DNA: TGTGCCAGTAGCTACAGGGGGCGGAATTCACCCCTCCACTTT; CDR3: CASSYRGRNSPLHF; J: TRBJ1-6; V: TRBV19; D: TRBD1; size: few; length: 14
DNA: TGCAGCGTTACTACGCCCCAAGGCTACACCTTC; CDR3: CSVTTPQGYTF; J: TRBJ1-2; V: TRBV29-1; D: NA; size: many; length: 11
DNA: TGTGCCGGCAGTTCGGGACAGCCCAATCAGCCCCAGCATTTT; CDR3: CAGSSGQPNQPQHF; J: TRBJ1-5; V: TRBV12-3/TRBV12-4; D: TRBD1; size: NA; length: 14
DNA: TGTGCCAGCAGCTGGAAAGGGAAGATGAACACTGAAGCTTTCTTT; CDR3: CASSWKGKMNTEAFF; J: TRBJ1-1; V: TRBV5-8; D: NA; size: NA; length: 15
DNA: TGCAGTGCTAGAGATCCCCAGGGGGCGAAGAATCAGCCCCAGCATTTT; CDR3: CSARDPQGAKNQPQHF; J: TRBJ1-5; V: TRBV20-1; D: TRBD1; size: NA; length: 16
DNA: TGTGCCACGGGGACTAGCGCCCACACAGATACGCAGTATTTT; CDR3: CATGTSAHTDTQYF; J: TRBJ2-3; V: TRBV24-1; D: TRBD2; size: few; length: 14
DNA: TGTGCCAGCAGTTTGGGGGAAACCTACGAGCAGTACTTC; CDR3: CASSLGETYEQYF; J: TRBJ2-7; V: TRBV12-3/TRBV12-4; D: NA; size: many; length: 13
DNA: TGTGCCAGCAGCCAACTCGCAGATACGCAGTATTTT; CDR3: CASSQLADTQYF; J: TRBJ2-3; V: TRBV9; D: NA; size: few; length: 12
DNA: TGCAGCGCCAGTGGGGGGGATGGCTACACCTTC; CDR3: CSASGGDGYTF; J: TRBJ1-2; V: TRBV29-1; D: NA; size: many; length: 11
DNA: TGCGCCAGCAGCCAAGGCGGTCAGCCCCAGTATTTT; CDR3: CASSQGGQPQYF; J: TRBJ2-3; V: TRBV4-1; D: NA; size: NA; length: 12
DNA: TGTGCCAGCAGGGACAGCGCGAGCTCCTACGAGCAGTACTTC; CDR3: CASRDSASSYEQYF; J: TRBJ2-7; V: TRBV12-3/TRBV12-4; D: NA; size: many; length: 14
DNA: TGTGCCGCCAGCAGAGGTAGGGAGTGGGAGGGCTACACCTTC; CDR3: CAASRGREWEGYTF; J: TRBJ1-2; V: TRBV15; D: NA; size: once; length: 14
DNA: TGTGCCACCAGCGCGGACGGACTGTCTGAAGCTTTCTTT; CDR3: CATSADGLSEAFF; J: TRBJ1-1; V: TRBV15; D: NA; size: many; length: 13
DNA: TGCGCCAGCAGCTTGGGAAAGCCGAATCAGCCCCAGCATTTT; CDR3: CASSLGKPNQPQHF; J: TRBJ1-5; V: TRBV5-1; D: NA; size: few; length: 14